These 31 T cell receptor beta chains were sequenced from one sample in a study of radiation and T cells in renal cell carcinoma. The time point denotes: blood 2 weeks post-SBRT. Treatment given: 15 Gy SBRT to primary tumor, nephrectomy 4 weeks later. Method: immunoSEQ multiplex PCR; TCRdb's copy keeps in-frame clones and lacks some. The sample shows some 130,000 clones, about 81% of them seen only once. The sequencing here drew on blood, taken from a patient whose treatment included radiotherapy and nephrectomy. These receptors originate from a woman aged 55-70 years with renal cell carcinoma.

The V call is TRBV6-5, the J call TRBJ1-1; D may be TRBD1 (5 bases). Trimming removed 7 bases at V and 4 bases at J, with 19 bases between. Germline values: CDR1 MNHEY, CDR2 SVGAGI. The CDR3 contains 15 residues. CDR3 DNA: TGTGCCAGCAATATGGTCGATGGGGGTCGCACTGAAGCTTTCTTT. It translates to CASNMVDGGRTEAFF.

This clone was seen a few times. This chain connects TRBV19 to TRBJ1-1; a weak D match, TRBD1 (6 bases). V dropped 3 bases and J dropped 5 bases, with 13 bases sitting between them. The CDR3 runs 14 residues. Germline loops: CDR1 LNHDA, CDR2 SQIVND (reference sequence). The CDR3 loop reads CASSIVAGETEAFF. The DNA of the CDR3 is TGTGCCAGTAGTATCGTGGCAGGGGAGACTGAAGCTTTCTTT.

This clone has only one observation. The chain uses TRBV19 and TRBJ2-5; D possibly corresponds to TRBD1 (5 bases). The CDR3 is 15 residues long. Germline V gives CDR1 LNHDA, CDR2 SQIVND (reference sequence). V was pared by 7 bases and J by 4 bases, with 19 bases between. CDR3 sequence reads: CASTDQGMPRETQYF. The DNA for the CDR3 is TGTGCCAGTACCGATCAGGGAATGCCAAGAGAGACCCAGTACTTC.

The rearrangement links TRBV5-1 to TRBJ2-7; D might be TRBD2 (5 bases). Germline V lookup: CDR1 SGHRS, CDR2 YFSETQ. The CDR3 totals 19 residues. The V gene lost 3 bases and the J gene lost 6 bases, with 31 bases spanning the gap. Here the CDR3 DNA reads TGCGCCAGCAGCTCTCGTCCTTCGGCCAACGGCGGAGGTTATACCGAGCAGTACTTC. Its protein product is CASSSRPSANGGGYTEQYF.

The chain joins TRBV9 to TRBJ2-7; the D gene is possibly TRBD2 (5 bases). Trimming removed 1 base from V and 2 bases from J, with 10 bases in between. There are 14 residues in the CDR3. Germline loops: CDR1 SGDLS, CDR2 YYNGEE. CDR3 loop: CASSVSEVPYEQYF. The CDR3 DNA reads TGTGCCAGCAGCGTATCGGAGGTACCCTACGAGCAGTACTTC.

The chain recombines TRBV19 with TRBJ1-1, with D uncertain. The V end lost 4 bases, the J end lost 1 base, and 7 bases lay between the germline ends. The CDR3 has 13 amino acids. Germline V gene data show CDR1 as LNHDA and CDR2 as SQIVND (reference sequence). CDR3 loop: CASSSRANTEAFF. As DNA, the CDR3 is TGTGCCAGTAGTAGTAGAGCGAACACTGAAGCTTTCTTT.

V usage is TRBV14 and J usage is TRBJ1-4; D possibly corresponds to TRBD1 (6 bases). The CDR3 is 16 residues long. Germline values: CDR1 SGHDN, CDR2 FVKESK. Trimming cost V 0 bases and J 4 bases, with 12 bases left between them. In DNA, the CDR3 is TGTGCCAGCAGCCAAGAAGCCGGGGGGCTTAATGAAAAACTGTTTTTT. Translated: CASSQEAGGLNEKLFF.

V and J are TRBV4-1 and TRBJ1-6; D is unclear. CDR1 is MGHRA, CDR2 YSYEKL, per germline. This CDR3 has 13 amino acids. The V end lost 11 bases, the J end lost 9 bases, and 17 bases lay between the germline ends. CDR3 region: CAGAARGGSPLHF. DNA of the CDR3: TGCGCCGGTGCGGCCCGTGGTGGTTCACCCCTCCACTTT.

The CDR3 spells CASSGRDRGTGELFF. DNA of the CDR3: TGTGCCAGCTCTGGCCGGGACAGGGGAACCGGGGAGCTGTTTTTT. This sequence joins TRBV27 and TRBJ2-2; the match to TRBD1 covers 10 bases. J gave up 5 bases and V 8 bases, and 8 bases lay outside the gene matches. CDR3 size: 15 residues. Germline CDR1 MNHEY, CDR2 SMNVEV (reference sequence).

Of note for this clone: Other DNA sequences in this sample translate to the same CDR3. V and J are TRBV9 and TRBJ1-3; D gene uncertain. The CDR3 covers 14 residues. V lost 0 bases to trimming and J lost 0 bases, with 4 bases between them. From germline, CDR1 is SGDLS and CDR2 YYNGEE. The CDR3 protein is CASSVGSSGNTIYF. DNA of the CDR3: TGTGCCAGCAGCGTAGGTAGCTCTGGAAACACCATATATTTT.

The rearrangement uses TRBV28 and TRBJ2-5; 8 bases match TRBD1. In germline, CDR1 is MDHEN, CDR2 SYDVKM. The CDR3 has 15 amino acids. J lost 5 bases, V lost 1 base, and 6 bases had no gene match. The CDR3 DNA reads TGTGCCAGCAGTTTATTCGCAGGGGGCGCGGAGACCCAGTACTTC. This translates into CASSLFAGGAETQYF.

The chain links TRBV6-1 to TRBJ1-2; 7 nucleotides match TRBD1. V trimming: 4 bases; J trimming: 7 bases; junction bases outside the gene matches: 12. This CDR3 is 15 amino acids long. Germline V gene sequence: CDR1 MNHNS, CDR2 SASEGT. CDR3 coding DNA: TGTGCCAGCAGTGCCCGGCGGACAGGCGACCTTGGCTACACCTTC. It codes for CASSARRTGDLGYTF.

DNA of the CDR3: TGTGCCAGCACCTTAGGGAGCGGGAGAAGAGCCGATGAGCAGTTCTTC. It specifies CASTLGSGRRADEQFF. This sequence joins TRBV2 and TRBJ2-1; TRBD2 agrees at 8 bases. CDR3 length equals 16 residues. Trimming removed 7 bases from V and 8 bases from J; junction bases left unmatched: 16. The germline CDR1 and CDR2 sequences are SNHLY and FYNNEI. The full variable domain, rest sourced from reference TRBV2 and TRBJ2-1, is EPEVTQTPSHQVTQMGQEVILRCVPISNHLYFYWYRQILGQKVEFLVSFYNNEISEKSEIFDDQFSVERPDGSNFTLKIRSTKLEDSAMYFCASTLGSGRRADEQFFGPGTRLTVL.

The chain is built from TRBV19 and TRBJ1-5, with 9 nucleotides matching TRBD1. The CDR3 loop spans 15 amino acids. V trimming: 5 bases; J trimming: 6 bases; junction bases outside the gene matches: 8. The germline V gene encodes CDR1 LNHDA and CDR2 SQIVND (reference sequence). This CDR3 is CASSGGDRAAQPQHF. CDR3 nucleotide sequence: TGTGCCAGTAGTGGGGGGGACAGGGCGGCTCAGCCCCAGCATTTT.

The chain joins TRBV2 to TRBJ1-5; D is uncertain. In germline, CDR1 is SNHLY, CDR2 FYNNEI. This CDR3 region has 17 residues. The V and J ends lost 0 bases and 5 bases respectively, with 17 bases between them. The CDR3 loop is CASSEALLPFRDQPQHF. The DNA for the CDR3 is TGTGCCAGCAGTGAAGCGCTTCTACCGTTTCGGGATCAGCCCCAGCATTTT. Full variable domain (remainder filled in from reference TRBV2 and TRBJ1-5): EPEVTQTPSHQVTQMGQEVILRCVPISNHLYFYWYRQILGQKVEFLVSFYNNEISEKSEIFDDQFSVERPDGSNFTLKIRSTKLEDSAMYFCASSEALLPFRDQPQHFGDGTRLSIL.

This rearrangement joins TRBV18 to TRBJ1-1, with no clear D. Germline lookup yields CDR1 KGHSH and CDR2 LQKENI. Deletions cut 4 bases from V and 3 bases from J, with 15 bases between. The CDR3 runs to 15 residues. This CDR3 is CASSLTFPGDTEAFF. CDR3 in DNA: TGTGCCAGCTCACTTACCTTCCCCGGGGACACTGAAGCTTTCTTT.

The V call is TRBV5-1, the J call TRBJ2-6; D is unresolved. V shed 3 bases and J shed 1 base, with 11 bases lying between them. The V gene's germline CDR1 is SGHRS and CDR2 YFSETQ. CDR3 length: 16 amino acids. The CDR3 DNA reads TGCGCCAGCAGCTCTCGCGAAGGGTCTGGGGCCAACGTCCTGACTTTC. This sequence encodes CASSSREGSGANVLTF. Looking up the rest from reference TRBV5-1 and TRBJ2-6 gives the full variable domain: KAGVTQTPRYLIKTRGQQVTLSCSPISGHRSVSWYQQTPGQGLQFLFEYFSETQRNKGNFPGRFSGRQFSNSRSEMNVSTLELGDSALYLCASSSREGSGANVLTFGAGSRLTVL.

The V call is TRBV7-9, the J call TRBJ1-4; D not resolved. The CDR3 contains 13 residues. Germline V gene lookup returns CDR1 SEHNR and CDR2 FQNEAQ (reference sequence). Trimming took off 3 bases at V and 8 bases at J, with 10 bases between the two ends. In DNA, the CDR3 is TGTGCCAGCAGCTTCGGCCGCTGGGAAAAACTGTTTTTT. The encoded protein is CASSFGRWEKLFF.

The chain joins TRBV6-6 to TRBJ1-5; the D is unclear. V dropped 2 bases and J dropped 7 bases, with 9 bases sitting between them. CDR1 and CDR2 from the germline V gene are MNHNY and SVGAGI (reference sequence). The CDR3 is made up of 13 amino acids. CDR3 residues: CASSYGDTQPQHF. As DNA, the CDR3 is TGTGCCAGCAGTTACGGTGATACCCAGCCCCAGCATTTT.

The chain links TRBV6-6 to TRBJ1-1, with D hard to call. The CDR3 consists of 12 residues. Germline CDR1 is MNHNY and CDR2 is SVGAGI (reference sequence). V was shortened by 4 bases and J by 8 bases, with 11 bases between the two germline ends. This CDR3 reads CASSSIGREAFF. In DNA, the CDR3 is TGTGCCAGCAGTTCAATTGGACGGGAAGCTTTCTTT.

This clone was detected only once. V usage is TRBV6-6 and J usage is TRBJ1-1, with D hard to call. Germline V lookup: CDR1 MNHNY, CDR2 SVGAGI (reference sequence). Trimming removed 5 bases at V and 4 bases at J, with 14 bases between. This CDR3 comprises 14 residues. Here the CDR3 reads CASSVSSLTTEAFF. CDR3 bases: TGTGCCAGCAGTGTGTCGAGCTTGACCACTGAAGCTTTCTTT.

The chain has TRBV12-5 and TRBJ2-1, with D possibly matching TRBD1 (6 bases). Germline values: CDR1 LGHNT, CDR2 FRNRAP. V lost 4 bases, J lost 5 bases, and 9 bases lay in between. The CDR3 sequence is 13 residues long. Here the CDR3 reads CASGWAGDNEQFF. The CDR3, as DNA: TGTGCTAGTGGTTGGGCAGGGGACAATGAGCAGTTCTTC.

This sequence joins TRBV5-1 and TRBJ2-5; 9 positions agree with TRBD1. The CDR3 contains 16 residues. Unmatched junction bases numbered 12, after V lost 4 bases and J lost 5 bases. Germline V gene lookup returns CDR1 SGHRS and CDR2 YFSETQ. As DNA, the CDR3 is TGCGCCAGCAGCCAGGAAACCGGGACAGGGATTGAGACCCAGTACTTC. Protein sequence: CASSQETGTGIETQYF.

This sequence joins TRBV27 and TRBJ2-7, with D unclear. This CDR3 has 15 amino acids. V was trimmed by 2 bases and J by 5 bases, leaving 16 bases between them. Germline CDR1 reads MNHEY; CDR2 reads SMNVEV (reference sequence). CDR3 DNA sequence: TGTGCCAGCAGTTTAAAAAGGCCGGATCGAGACGAGCAGTACTTC. It yields the protein CASSLKRPDRDEQYF.

The chain combines TRBV6-1 with TRBJ1-2; D gene ambiguous. CDR3 size: 14 residues. Trimming left V 1 base short and J 2 bases short, with 8 bases between. The germline V gene has CDR1 MNHNS and CDR2 SASEGT. This chain's CDR3 is CASSEVPENYGYTF. The CDR3 bases are TGTGCCAGCAGTGAAGTCCCAGAGAACTATGGCTACACCTTC.

This chain uses TRBV5-1 with TRBJ1-3; 7 bases match TRBD1. The CDR3 loop spans 16 amino acids. The V gene end was trimmed by 4 bases and the J gene end by 0 bases; junction bases not matched to a gene: 7. Germline CDR1 and CDR2: SGHRS and YFSETQ. The DNA for the CDR3 is TGCGCCAGCAGCGTGGGACAGTATAGCTCTGGAAACACCATATATTTT. Amino acids: CASSVGQYSSGNTIYF.

V gene TRBV6-1 combines with J gene TRBJ1-2; D possibly corresponds to TRBD1 (5 bases). CDR3 length: 11 amino acids. The germline V gene has CDR1 MNHNS and CDR2 SASEGT. Trimming stripped 11 bases from V and 8 bases from J, with 15 bases between. The DNA for the CDR3 is TGTGCCGCGGGGCAGTTGGGCGGCTACACCTTC. Amino acid sequence: CAAGQLGGYTF.

The V gene is TRBV7-8, the J gene TRBJ2-7, with unresolved D. V was trimmed by 1 base and J by 5 bases, leaving 12 bases between them. Germline V CDR1 and CDR2: SGHVS, FQNEAQ. The length of the CDR3 is 14 residues. This CDR3 is CASSLGGPADEQYF. In DNA form, the CDR3 reads TGTGCCAGCAGCTTAGGTGGACCGGCGGACGAGCAGTACTTC.

The chain links TRBV28 to TRBJ1-2, with D perhaps matching TRBD1 (5 bases). In germline, CDR1 is MDHEN, CDR2 SYDVKM. The CDR3 has 14 residues. V gave up 7 bases and J gave up 2 bases, with 14 bases separating them. The CDR3 region is CASNTQGYNYGYTF. CDR3 sequence (DNA): TGTGCCAGCAATACGCAGGGCTACAACTATGGCTACACCTTC.

The chain carries TRBV28 and TRBJ1-2; a possible D gene is TRBD1 (5 bases). The ends were cut back, 7 bases at V and 9 bases at J, with 18 bases in the middle. Germline V gene sequence: CDR1 MDHEN, CDR2 SYDVKM. CDR3 length: 13 amino acids. The CDR3: CASNDRAGTSYTF. The CDR3 DNA is TGTGCCAGCAACGACCGGGCAGGGACGAGCTACACCTTC.

In its sample, this clone was seen once. The rearrangement links TRBV11-3 to TRBJ2-5; maybe TRBD1 (5 bases). Germline CDR1 SGHNT, CDR2 YENEEA. The CDR3 has 13 amino acids. Trimming pared 2 bases from V and 4 bases from J, leaving 8 bases between. The CDR3 sequence: CASSLQGLETQYF. Written as DNA, the CDR3 is TGTGCCAGCAGCTTACAGGGTTTAGAGACCCAGTACTTC.